The next 21 T cell receptor beta chains were all read from a single sample in a study of blood T cells in healthy people across ages. A sample-barcoded 5' primer and a J-beta primer mix were used in a second PCR of about 7 to 12 cycles. TCRdb re-derived calls from the 5' RACE reads in MiXCR, one entry per CDR3 protein. The data contain 650,000 to 800,000 distinct CDR3 sequences, 40% to 50% of them singletons. The sample was blood. These receptors originate from a man in his 60s in good health.

In its sample, this clonotype was seen a few times. This chain joins TRBV7-9 and TRBJ2-1, with TRBD2 matching 8 bases. This CDR3 has 13 amino acids. Germline loops: CDR1 SEHNR, CDR2 FQNEAQ (reference sequence). The CDR3 sequence is CAKDRVGGDEQFF. In DNA, the CDR3 is TGTGCTAAAGACCGGGTCGGGGGGGATGAGCAGTTCTTC.

This clonotype was seen more than once but under ten times. The chain couples TRBV20-1 to TRBJ1-5; perhaps TRBD1 as D (5 bases). The germline V gene encodes CDR1 DFQATT and CDR2 SNEGSKA (reference sequence). The CDR3 is 13 amino acids. V lost 5 bases, J lost 3 bases, and 11 bases lay in between. The CDR3 sequence is CSAARDFNQPQHF. Here the CDR3 DNA reads TGCAGTGCTGCACGGGACTTCAATCAGCCCCAGCATTTT.

This clonotype was detected a few times. The chain is built from TRBV12-3 or TRBV12-4 and TRBJ2-7, with 12 bases fitting TRBD2. The CDR3 totals 15 residues. V shed 5 bases, J shed 6 bases, and the junction held 8 bases outside the gene matches. CDR3 region: CASSTPSGGAGEQYF. CDR3 DNA: TGTGCCAGCAGTACCCCTAGCGGGGGGGCTGGCGAGCAGTACTTC.

This rearrangement joins TRBV6-5 to TRBJ2-3, with TRBD2 as a possible D gene (6 bases). V was pared by 4 bases and J by 2 bases, with 10 bases between. Germline V gives CDR1 MNHEY, CDR2 SVGAGI. The CDR3 spans 14 residues. The CDR3 reads CASSFRGITDTQYF. In DNA, the CDR3 is TGTGCCAGCAGTTTTCGGGGGATCACAGATACGCAGTATTTT.

CDR3 sequence (DNA): TGTGCCAGCAGCTTAGCCACAGGGGGCTTCACTGAAGCTTTCTTT. This encodes CASSLATGGFTEAFF. This sequence joins TRBV7-9 and TRBJ1-1; TRBD1 agrees at 9 bases. CDR3 length: 15 residues. Trimming took 0 bases from V and 4 from J; bases not matched to a gene: 3. Germline assignment: CDR1 SEHNR and CDR2 FQNEAQ (reference sequence).

The chain combines TRBV20-1 with TRBJ2-5, with 11 positions matching TRBD1. Per the germline V gene, CDR1 is DFQATT and CDR2 is SNEGSKA (reference sequence). The CDR3 extends over 17 amino acids. After removal of 0 bases from V and 4 bases from J, the junction contained 10 bases not matched to a gene. CDR3 in DNA: TGCAGTGCTAGAGACCCCCTTGACGGGACAGGGGGAGAGACCCAGTACTTC. This sequence encodes CSARDPLDGTGGETQYF.

The chain employs TRBV24-1 and TRBJ2-1; D possibly corresponds to TRBD1 (6 bases). CDR3 length: 15 residues. V was pared by 4 bases and J by 4 bases, with 13 bases between. CDR1 is KGHDR, CDR2 SFDVKD, per germline. This CDR3 is CATSDSGHLYNEQFF. The DNA of the CDR3 is TGTGCCACCAGTGACTCGGGACACCTATACAATGAGCAGTTCTTC.

The chain uses TRBV10-2 and TRBJ1-6; 8 bases are a match to TRBD1. This CDR3 has 14 amino acids. The V and J ends lost 2 bases and 6 bases, in that order; junction bases with no gene match: 0. The V gene's germline CDR1 is WSHSY and CDR2 SAAADI. The CDR3 DNA reads as TGCGCCAGCAGTGAGGACAGGGGTAATTCACCCCTCCACTTT. Amino acids: CASSEDRGNSPLHF.

Regarding this clonotype: At one boundary the junction diverges from the germline segment, which might be a read error. The chain joins TRBV20-1 to TRBJ1-5; D uncertain. CDR3 size: 14 residues. Germline CDR1 reads DFQATT; CDR2 reads SNEGSKA (reference sequence). The CDR3 reads CGASGEFGNQPQHF. The CDR3 DNA reads as TGCGGTGCTAGCGGGGAGTTTGGCAATCAGCCCCAGCATTTT.

The chain employs TRBV7-9 and TRBJ2-7; D remains ambiguous. Trimming shortened V by 1 base and J by 0 bases, and 7 bases separated the two germline ends. The V gene's germline CDR1 is SEHNR and CDR2 FQNEAQ (reference sequence). The CDR3 extends over 14 amino acids. This chain's CDR3 is CASSLGDNSYEQYF. In DNA form, the CDR3 reads TGTGCCAGCAGCTTAGGGGATAACTCCTACGAGCAGTACTTC.

This clonotype was counted once. This sequence joins TRBV12-3 or TRBV12-4 and TRBJ1-1; 11 nucleotides align to TRBD1. The CDR3 is 15 amino acids. After removal of 4 bases from V and 6 bases from J, the junction contained 7 bases not matched to a gene. As DNA, the CDR3 is TGTGCCAGCAGTTCCGGGACAGGGGGTGTCGCTGAAGCTTTCTTT. Translating it yields CASSSGTGGVAEAFF.

V gene TRBV28 combines with J gene TRBJ2-7, with D possibly TRBD2 on 7 matching bases. The CDR3 runs to 14 residues. The V gene's germline CDR1 is MDHEN and CDR2 SYDVKM. The ends were cut back, 8 bases at V and 1 base at J, with 15 bases in the middle. The CDR3 loop is CASSIRGGSYEQYF. DNA for the CDR3: TGTGCCAGCTCTATAAGGGGGGGGTCCTACGAGCAGTACTTC. Together with reference TRBV28 and TRBJ2-7, the CDR3 gives the full variable domain: DVKVTQSSRYLVKRTGEKVFLECVQDMDHENMFWYRQDPGLGLRLIYFSYDVKMKEKGDIPEGYSVSREKKERFSLILESASTNQTSMYLCASSIRGGSYEQYFGPGTRLTVT.

The chain carries TRBV15 and TRBJ1-3; no definite D call. Germline CDR1 is LNHNV and CDR2 is YYDKDF (reference sequence). The germline V and J ends were trimmed by 0 bases and 0 bases, with 9 bases remaining between them. The CDR3 loop spans 16 amino acids. DNA of the CDR3: TGTGCCACCAGCAGAGACCCTCTGGGCTCTGGAAACACCATATATTTT. It yields the protein CATSRDPLGSGNTIYF.

The genes are TRBV12-3 or TRBV12-4 and TRBJ2-5, with D perhaps TRBD1 (5 bases). V shed 6 bases and J shed 2 bases, with 10 bases lying between them. The CDR3 has 13 amino acids. The DNA of the CDR3 is TGTGCCAGCAGGGTCACAGGACAAGAGACCCAGTACTTC. Translating gives CASRVTGQETQYF.

This clonotype was observed a handful of times. The chain has TRBV4-1 and TRBJ2-7, with D hard to call. Trimming shortened V by 0 bases and J by 0 bases, and 18 bases separated the two germline ends. Germline CDR1 and CDR2: MGHRA and YSYEKL. This CDR3 is 18 amino acids long. The CDR3 DNA sequence: TGCGCCAGCAGCCAAGATCAGTCCGTGAGAAGGGTCTCCTACGAGCAGTACTTC. It is translated as CASSQDQSVRRVSYEQYF.

In DNA form, the CDR3 reads TGTGCCAGCAGGACTGCCGGGACAGGGTCCTACGAGCAGTACTTC. Protein sequence: CASRTAGTGSYEQYF. The chain combines TRBV28 with TRBJ2-7, with 9 bases aligning to TRBD1. J lost 1 base, V lost 6 bases, and 7 bases had no gene match. The germline CDR1 and CDR2 sequences are MDHEN and SYDVKM. CDR3 length: 15 amino acids.

The V and J genes are TRBV6-5 and TRBJ2-6, with D uncertain. Germline V lookup: CDR1 MNHEY, CDR2 SVGAGI. The CDR3 length is 15 residues. V lost 0 bases and J 2 bases, leaving 5 bases between the germline ends. CDR3 region: CASSYSMPGANVLTF. DNA of the CDR3: TGTGCCAGCAGTTACTCGATGCCTGGGGCCAACGTCCTGACTTTC.

The rearrangement joins TRBV6-5 to TRBJ1-2; D possibly corresponds to TRBD1 (5 bases). V lost 0 bases and J 4 bases, leaving 15 bases between the germline ends. The germline gives CDR1 MNHEY, CDR2 SVGAGI. The CDR3 runs to 16 residues. CDR3 coding DNA: TGTGCCAGCAGTTACTCGACGGCAGGGAGATCCTATGGCTACACCTTC. Translated: CASSYSTAGRSYGYTF.

The chain recombines TRBV15 with TRBJ2-1; D is undetermined. V lost 0 bases and J 5 bases, leaving 5 bases between the germline ends. Germline V gene data show CDR1 as LNHNV and CDR2 as YYDKDF (reference sequence). This CDR3 spans 13 amino acids. The CDR3 reads CATSRDQDNEQFF. Written as DNA, the CDR3 is TGTGCCACCAGCAGAGACCAGGACAATGAGCAGTTCTTC.

This clonotype was counted between two and nine times. CDR3 region: CAWSLLAGGGEQFF. The CDR3, as DNA: TGTGCCTGGAGCCTACTAGCGGGGGGGGGTGAGCAGTTCTTC. This sequence joins TRBV30 and TRBJ2-1, with 13 bases that match TRBD2. This CDR3 is built from 14 residues. Germline-derived CDR1 and CDR2 are GTSNPN and SVGIG (reference sequence). J was trimmed by 9 bases and V by 3 bases; bases with no gene match: 5. Using reference TRBV30 and TRBJ2-1 for the parts outside the CDR3, the full variable domain is SQTIHQWPATLVQPVGSPLSLECTVEGTSNPNLYWYRQAAGRGLQLLFYSVGIGQISSEVPQNLSASRPQDRQFILSSKKLLLSDSGFYLCAWSLLAGGGEQFFGPGTRLTVL.

The V call is TRBV11-2, the J call TRBJ2-3; 8 bases align to TRBD2. V shed 2 bases and J 6 bases; nucleotides not matched to a gene: 13. The germline V gene encodes CDR1 SGHAT and CDR2 FQNNGV. The CDR3 consists of 17 residues. The CDR3: CASSLLASAGGTDTQYF. The CDR3 DNA sequence: TGTGCCAGCAGCTTATTGGCGTCGGCGGGGGGTACCGATACGCAGTATTTT.